What follows are 29 T cell receptor beta chains derived from one specimen sequenced in a study of blood T cell repertoires in COVID-19. This table comes from immunoSEQ multiplex PCR, and its TCRdb copy is limited to in-frame clones, with some not included. This table has hundreds of thousands of clones, about 68% appearing once. The specimen sequenced was peripheral blood. The receptor source for this set is a woman older than 75 with acute or convalescent COVID-19.

This chain uses TRBV4-1 with TRBJ1-6; a possible D gene is TRBD1 (6 bases). This CDR3 is 16 amino acids long. Germline CDR1 is MGHRA and CDR2 is YSYEKL. Between the trimmed V and J ends, which lost 0 bases and 6 bases, there was a span of 12 bases. CDR3: CASSQEGQPSNSPLHF. In nucleotides, the CDR3 is TGCGCCAGCAGCCAAGAGGGACAACCTTCTAATTCACCCCTCCACTTT.

The V and J genes are TRBV29-1 and TRBJ2-1; D unclear. Trimming shortened V by 4 bases and J by 8 bases, and 9 bases separated the two germline ends. The V gene's germline CDR1 is SQVTM and CDR2 ANQGSEA. The CDR3 totals 11 residues. The CDR3 protein is CSVASVDEQFF. CDR3 DNA: TGCAGCGTTGCTTCGGTGGATGAGCAGTTCTTC.

The V gene is TRBV2, the J gene TRBJ2-7; D is undetermined. This CDR3 is 14 amino acids long. Germline V gene sequence: CDR1 SNHLY, CDR2 FYNNEI. V shed 2 bases and J shed 0 bases, with 8 bases lying between them. Here the CDR3 DNA reads TGTGCCAGCAGTGAAATGCGACTCTCCTACGAGCAGTACTTC. It is translated as CASSEMRLSYEQYF.

The CDR3 DNA is TGTGCCAGCAGCCCTCAAATGCTCAGGAGGACTGAAGCTTTCTTT. Residues: CASSPQMLRRTEAFF. This rearrangement joins TRBV6-2 or TRBV6-3 to TRBJ1-1, with D uncertain. The CDR3 runs 15 residues. CDR1 is MNHEY, CDR2 SVGEGT, per germline. The V end was cut by 6 bases, the J end by 5 bases, with 19 bases between.

V is TRBV18 and J is TRBJ2-2; D gene ambiguous. CDR1 is KGHSH and CDR2 is LQKENI in the germline V gene. The CDR3 loop spans 13 amino acids. Trimming left V 2 bases short and J 4 bases short, with 5 bases between. The CDR3 region is CASSPFFTGELFF. The CDR3 bases are TGTGCCAGCTCACCATTCTTCACCGGGGAGCTGTTTTTT.

Notes on this clone: Germline and junction disagree at one end, which may indicate a read error. V usage is TRBV13 and J usage is TRBJ1-4; 7 bases match TRBD1. The CDR3 spans 12 residues. Germline CDR1 and CDR2: PRHDT and FYEKMQ (reference sequence). The CDR3 DNA sequence: TGTGCCAGCAGCCCTCGACAGGGTGCGCTCTTATTT. It translates to CASSPRQGALLF.

In this sample, this clone turned up a few times. This chain connects TRBV11-2 to TRBJ2-7, with 8 bases that match TRBD1. The V gene end was trimmed by 4 bases and the J gene end by 2 bases; junction bases not matched to a gene: 10. This CDR3 has 16 residues. Germline CDR1 reads SGHAT; CDR2 reads FQNNGV. The CDR3 reads CASSSILGTGAYEQYF. The CDR3 DNA reads as TGTGCCAGCAGCTCAATATTGGGGACAGGAGCCTACGAGCAGTACTTC.

For the CDR3, the DNA is TGTGCCAGCGGCAAATACACCGGGGAGCTGTTTTTT. It translates to CASGKYTGELFF. The chain employs TRBV6-5 and TRBJ2-2; D is ambiguous. The germline CDR1 and CDR2 sequences are MNHEY and SVGAGI. The CDR3 is 12 residues long. V lost 8 bases and J lost 3, with 7 bases in between.

This chain links TRBV7-2 with TRBJ1-6; D is perhaps TRBD1 (5 bases). The CDR3 spans 16 residues. Germline values: CDR1 SGHTA, CDR2 FQGNSA. V lost 2 bases and J lost 6, with 14 bases in between. CDR3 residues: CASSLIRAGSNSPLHF. The CDR3 nucleotides read TGTGCCAGCAGCTTAATCCGGGCAGGGTCTAATTCACCCCTCCACTTT.

A few counts support this clone. This chain connects TRBV2 to TRBJ1-1; no clear D. This CDR3 spans 13 amino acids. Per germline, CDR1 SNHLY and CDR2 FYNNEI. With 6 bases removed from V and 2 bases from J, the gap between germline ends came to 10 bases. The CDR3 spells CASSQRHNTEAFF. CDR3 bases: TGTGCCAGCAGCCAAAGACATAACACTGAAGCTTTCTTT.

This clone turned up a few times. The rearrangement uses TRBV6-6 and TRBJ2-7; tentative D call: TRBD1 (5 bases). The CDR3 has 12 residues. Germline V gene lookup returns CDR1 MNHNY and CDR2 SVGAGI (reference sequence). Trimming shortened V by 6 bases and J by 6 bases, and 12 bases separated the two germline ends. In nucleotides, the CDR3 is TGTGCCAGCAGCAGTACAGGACCCGAGCAGTACTTC. The encoded protein is CASSSTGPEQYF.

This chain connects TRBV29-1 to TRBJ2-7; D gene uncertain. Germline CDR1 is SQVTM and CDR2 is ANQGSEA. V lost 6 bases and J lost 3, with 12 bases in between. CDR3 size: 12 residues. The CDR3 sequence is CSVKTGSYEQYF. As DNA, the CDR3 is TGCAGCGTAAAGACTGGAAGCTACGAGCAGTACTTC.

This sequence joins TRBV6-4 and TRBJ2-2; 9 positions match TRBD1. CDR3 size: 14 residues. Per germline, CDR1 MRHNA and CDR2 SNTAGT. Trimming at V came to 6 bases and at J to 2 bases, leaving 1 base not matched to a gene. The CDR3 bases are TGTGCCAGCAGGGGACAGGGCAACACCGGGGAGCTGTTTTTT. This codes for CASRGQGNTGELFF.

The gene calls are TRBV11-3 and TRBJ2-1, with 7 positions matching TRBD1. Germline V gene data show CDR1 as SGHNT and CDR2 as YENEEA. The ends lost 6 bases at V and 0 bases at J; junction bases unmatched: 5. The CDR3 length is 15 residues. CDR3 sequence reads: CASSQQGTSYNEQFF. CDR3 DNA: TGTGCCAGCAGTCAACAGGGGACCTCCTACAATGAGCAGTTCTTC.

This clone has more than one count but fewer than ten. The genes are TRBV6-1 and TRBJ1-5, with D tentatively TRBD1 (5 bases). Trimming stripped 1 base from V and 3 bases from J, with 7 bases between. Germline loops: CDR1 MNHNS, CDR2 SASEGT. The CDR3 consists of 14 residues. Here the CDR3 DNA reads TGTGCCAGCAGTGAAGGACAGAACAATCAGCCCCAGCATTTT. Residues: CASSEGQNNQPQHF.

The rearrangement uses TRBV5-1 and TRBJ2-4; TRBD1 is a possible D gene (5 bases). V was trimmed by 0 bases and J by 7 bases, leaving 5 bases between them. Germline CDR1 and CDR2: SGHRS and YFSETQ. The CDR3 totals 12 residues. For the CDR3, the DNA is TGCGCCAGCAGCTTGGACAGGAACATTCAGTACTTC. It codes for CASSLDRNIQYF.

The chain recombines TRBV5-1 with TRBJ2-5; 8 positions match TRBD1. CDR3 length: 13 residues. The germline V gene has CDR1 SGHRS and CDR2 YFSETQ. V gave up 4 bases and J gave up 4 bases; unmatched junction bases: 3. The CDR3 is CASSQGATETQYF. DNA of the CDR3: TGCGCCAGCAGCCAGGGGGCAACAGAGACCCAGTACTTC.

The J gene is TRBJ1-4, the V gene TRBV2, with 11 bases fitting TRBD1. Germline V gene data show CDR1 as SNHLY and CDR2 as FYNNEI. This CDR3 is built from 15 residues. With V trimmed by 6 bases and J by 2 bases, 2 bases remained unmatched. The CDR3 sequence is CASRDRGLTNEKLFF. In nucleotides, the CDR3 is TGTGCCAGCAGGGACAGGGGGCTCACTAATGAAAAACTGTTTTTT.

The gene calls are TRBV27 and TRBJ1-6, with 7 positions matching TRBD1. CDR3 length equals 16 residues. V was pared by 0 bases and J by 10 bases, with 9 bases of the junction left unmatched. Germline-derived CDR1 and CDR2 are MNHEY and SMNVEV (reference sequence). This chain's CDR3 is CASSLSRTGAGSPLHF. The DNA for the CDR3 is TGTGCCAGCAGTTTATCGAGAACAGGGGCAGGGTCACCCCTCCACTTT.

V usage is TRBV10-3 and J usage is TRBJ2-1, with 7 nucleotides matching TRBD2. Germline CDR1 and CDR2: ENHRY and SYGVKD. The junction had 3 bases not matched to a gene; V was cut back by 9 bases and J by 1 base. This CDR3 spans 13 amino acids. CDR3 sequence (DNA): TGTGCCATTGCGGGGGAATCCTACAATGAGCAGTTCTTC. Residues: CAIAGESYNEQFF.

The chain has TRBV18 and TRBJ2-1, with TRBD1 identical over 12 bases. The CDR3 has 17 residues. V dropped 1 base and J dropped 8; count of bases not matched to a gene: 9. Germline V gene sequence: CDR1 KGHSH, CDR2 LQKENI. The CDR3 DNA is TGTGCCAGCTCACCACTGGGACAGGGGGCGATAATCGATGAGCAGTTCTTC. It translates to CASSPLGQGAIIDEQFF.

DNA for the CDR3: TGTGCCAGCAGTGCCTCCGGGACATCGCCTTACACTGAAGCTTTCTTT. It is translated as CASSASGTSPYTEAFF. This rearrangement joins TRBV27 to TRBJ1-1; a possible D gene is TRBD1 (6 bases). V was trimmed by 5 bases and J by 3 bases, leaving 19 bases between them. CDR3 length: 16 residues. The germline V gene has CDR1 MNHEY and CDR2 SMNVEV (reference sequence).

This chain uses TRBV12-1 with TRBJ2-1; the D call in the table, TRBD2, was not verified against the DNA. TRBV12-1 is noted as a pseudogene. This CDR3 is 17 amino acids long. Here the CDR3 DNA reads TGTGCCAGCAGCTTTGCCCGGACTAGCGGAGGATACAATGAGCAGTTCTTC. Encoded protein: CASSFARTSGGYNEQFF.

This chain joins TRBV18 and TRBJ2-7, with 8 bases identical to TRBD1. The junction had 9 bases not matched to a gene; V was cut back by 3 bases and J by 2 bases. The CDR3 contains 16 residues. Germline V gene data show CDR1 as KGHSH and CDR2 as LQKENI. CDR3 nucleotide sequence: TGTGCCAGCTCACCGATTCCGGGACAGGTAACCTACGAGCAGTACTTC. This sequence encodes CASSPIPGQVTYEQYF.

The J gene is TRBJ2-5, the V gene TRBV2; TRBD2 aligns across 12 bases. With V trimmed by 6 bases and J by 5 bases, 7 bases remained unmatched. The CDR3 totals 15 residues. Germline CDR1 reads SNHLY; CDR2 reads FYNNEI. The CDR3 DNA reads as TGTGCCAGCAGCGTGCTAGCGGGAGGGCCGGAGACCCAGTACTTC. Amino acid sequence: CASSVLAGGPETQYF.

The V call is TRBV9, the J call TRBJ1-2; a possible D gene is TRBD1 (5 bases). CDR1 and CDR2 (germline): SGDLS, YYNGEE. The V end lost 0 bases, the J end lost 4 bases, and 10 bases lay between the germline ends. The CDR3 runs to 14 residues. DNA of the CDR3: TGTGCCAGCAGCGTAGGAAACAGGATCTATGGCTACACCTTC. Its protein product is CASSVGNRIYGYTF.

The chain is built from TRBV29-1 and TRBJ2-5; possibly TRBD2 for D (5 bases). Germline V gene data show CDR1 as SQVTM and CDR2 as ANQGSEA. The CDR3 runs to 11 residues. V lost 2 bases, J lost 8 bases, and 9 bases lay in between. The CDR3: CSVEHGDTQYF. The CDR3 bases are TGCAGCGTTGAACACGGGGATACCCAGTACTTC. The variable domain in full, completed from reference TRBV29-1 and TRBJ2-5, reads SAVISQKPSRDICQRGTSLTIQCQVDSQVTMMFWYRQQPGQSLTLIATANQGSEATYESGFVIDKFPISRPNLTFSTLTVSNMSPEDSSIYLCSVEHGDTQYFGPGTRLLVL.

The chain carries TRBV30 and TRBJ1-6; 7 bases line up with TRBD1. V was pared by 0 bases and J by 9 bases, with 8 bases of the junction left unmatched. CDR3 length: 15 residues. Germline-derived CDR1 and CDR2 are GTSNPN and SVGIG (reference sequence). In nucleotides, the CDR3 is TGTGCCTGGAGTGTTACGGGACAGACCCCTTCACCCCTCCACTTT. This codes for CAWSVTGQTPSPLHF.

The chain uses TRBV11-2 and TRBJ2-5, with TRBD1 matching over 9 bases. Germline V CDR1 and CDR2: SGHAT, FQNNGV. The V and J ends lost 6 bases and 2 bases, in that order; junction bases with no gene match: 7. The length of the CDR3 is 15 residues. The CDR3 coding sequence is TGTGCCAGCAGACAGTGGGGACAGGGTCAAGAGACCCAGTACTTC. Translating it yields CASRQWGQGQETQYF. Filled out from reference TRBV11-2 and TRBJ2-5, the complete variable domain reads EAGVAQSPRYKIIEKRQSVAFWCNPISGHATLYWYQQILGQGPKLLIQFQNNGVVDDSQLPKDRFSAERLKGVDSTLKIQPAKLEDSAVYLCASRQWGQGQETQYFGPGTRLLVL.